This T cell receptor beta chain was profiled in a study of identical twins. TCRdb fed the 5' RACE reads into MiXCR, producing one record per CDR3 protein. Of under 250,000 distinct CDR3 sequences listed, under 10% are singletons. CDR3 size: 13 residues. J lost 4 bases, V lost 8 bases, and 7 bases had no gene match. CDR1 is GTSNPN and CDR2 is SVGIG in the germline V gene (reference sequence). The sample was also linked to a second study, of yellow fever vaccine responses in identical twins.

Sample: memory (CD45RO+) T cells sorted from blood. The sequence was obtained from a woman under 30 in good health. This rearrangement joins TRBV30 to TRBJ2-2; TRBD1 matches 7 bases. The CDR3 region has the DNA TGTGCCGGGGCGTCAGGGGGCACCGGGGAGCTGTTTTTT. Translating gives CAGASGGTGELFF. The entire variable domain, with the rest obtained from reference TRBV30 and TRBJ2-2, is as follows: SQTIHQWPATLVQPVGSPLSLECTVEGTSNPNLYWYRQAAGRGLQLLFYSVGIGQISSEVPQNLSASRPQDRQFILSSKKLLLSDSGFYLCAGASGGTGELFFGEGSRLTVL.